Below, 23 T cell receptor beta chains from the same sample are listed, as sequenced in a study of early T cells in non-severe SARS-CoV-2 infection. TCRdb processed the 5' RACE reads anew with MiXCR; each CDR3 protein has one entry. The table lists roughly 80,000 distinct CDR3 sequences, around 11% of them singletons. Sequences were derived from whole blood, sampled at baseline. The source is an adult who was a healthcare worker with PCR-confirmed SARS-CoV-2 infection or an uninfected control (not recorded which).

The J gene is TRBJ2-7, the V gene TRBV14, with D tentatively TRBD2 (6 bases). Germline assignment: CDR1 SGHDN and CDR2 FVKESK. The CDR3 has 15 amino acids. V was pared by 0 bases and J by 5 bases, with 14 bases between. The CDR3 region is CASSQDRRGRDEQYF. In DNA, the CDR3 is TGTGCCAGCAGCCAAGATCGGCGGGGACGGGACGAGCAGTACTTC. Filled out from reference TRBV14 and TRBJ2-7, the complete variable domain reads EAGVTQFPSHSVIEKGQTVTLRCDPISGHDNLYWYRRVMGKEIKFLLHFVKESKQDESGMPNNRFLAERTGGTYSTLKVQPAELEDSGVYFCASSQDRRGRDEQYFGPGTRLTVT.

The sample holds many counts of this clonotype. The chain recombines TRBV20-1 with TRBJ1-1; D may be TRBD1 (6 bases). V shed 5 bases and J shed 8 bases, with 9 bases lying between them. Germline loops: CDR1 DFQATT, CDR2 SNEGSKA (reference sequence). CDR3 length equals 10 residues. The CDR3 spells CSALGTEAFF. The DNA for the CDR3 is TGCAGTGCTCTCGGGACAGAAGCTTTCTTT.

Written as DNA, the CDR3 is TGTGCCAGCAGGGACAGAAAAAATCAGCCCCAGCATTTT. Translated: CASRDRKNQPQHF. The V gene is TRBV28, the J gene TRBJ1-5, with a weak D call TRBD1 (6 bases). The V end lost 6 bases, the J end lost 4 bases, and 10 bases lay between the germline ends. This CDR3 comprises 13 residues. Germline values: CDR1 MDHEN, CDR2 SYDVKM. Filled out from reference TRBV28 and TRBJ1-5, the complete variable domain reads DVKVTQSSRYLVKRTGEKVFLECVQDMDHENMFWYRQDPGLGLRLIYFSYDVKMKEKGDIPEGYSVSREKKERFSLILESASTNQTSMYLCASRDRKNQPQHFGDGTRLSIL.

This clonotype has just a few counts. This chain uses TRBV5-5 with TRBJ2-5; D might be TRBD2 (6 bases). The germline CDR1 and CDR2 sequences are SGHKS and YYEKEE (reference sequence). The CDR3 totals 15 residues. The germline V and J ends were trimmed by 4 bases and 1 base, with 14 bases remaining between them. The CDR3 sequence: CASSRTTGSQETQYF. CDR3 nucleotides: TGTGCCAGCAGCCGTACTACCGGGAGCCAAGAGACCCAGTACTTC.

This chain uses TRBV29-1 with TRBJ2-1, with 8 bases fitting TRBD2. V lost 6 bases, J lost 6 bases, and 7 bases stayed unmatched. Germline CDR1 and CDR2: SQVTM and ANQGSEA. This CDR3 comprises 13 residues. This CDR3 reads CSVWTSRSNEQFF. The CDR3 DNA sequence: TGCAGCGTGTGGACTAGCAGGTCCAATGAGCAGTTCTTC.

There are a few counts of this clonotype. The rearrangement links TRBV27 to TRBJ2-5, with D possibly matching TRBD1 (6 bases). The CDR3 runs to 16 residues. In germline, CDR1 is MNHEY, CDR2 SMNVEV (reference sequence). The ends were cut back, 6 bases at V and 1 base at J, with 18 bases in the middle. The chain's CDR3 is CASSLGWVGGQETQYF. Here the CDR3 DNA reads TGTGCCAGCAGCCTCGGATGGGTAGGGGGCCAAGAGACCCAGTACTTC.

In its sample, this clonotype was seen many times. J is TRBJ2-7 and V is TRBV7-8; D call uncertain. This CDR3 has 14 residues. Looked up from germline, CDR1 is SGHVS and CDR2 is FQNEAQ. V was trimmed by 3 bases and J by 0 bases, leaving 9 bases between them. The CDR3 bases are TGTGCCAGCAGCTTCGAACCGGGCTCCTACGAGCAGTACTTC. Its translation: CASSFEPGSYEQYF.

In its sample, this clonotype was seen a few times. The V gene is TRBV28, the J gene TRBJ1-2; TRBD1 aligns across 7 bases. V lost 6 bases and J lost 3; bases outside the gene matches: 13. Germline V gene lookup returns CDR1 MDHEN and CDR2 SYDVKM. The CDR3 runs 16 residues. CDR3: CASRSTGMSVHYGYTF. CDR3 DNA: TGTGCCAGCAGATCGACAGGGATGAGTGTGCACTATGGCTACACCTTC.

The chain recombines TRBV7-2 with TRBJ1-2; the D is unclear. The V end lost 5 bases, the J end lost 1 base, and 11 bases lay between the germline ends. Looked up from germline, CDR1 is SGHTA and CDR2 is FQGNSA. CDR3 length: 14 amino acids. The CDR3 is CASSPGWGNYGYTF. The CDR3 DNA reads TGTGCCAGCAGCCCCGGTTGGGGTAACTATGGCTACACCTTC. Supplemented by reference TRBV7-2 and TRBJ1-2, the full variable domain reads GAGVSQSPSNKVTEKGKDVELRCDPISGHTALYWYRQSLGQGLEFLIYFQGNSAPDKSGLPSDRFSAERTGGSVSTLTIQRTQQEDSAVYLCASSPGWGNYGYTFGSGTRLTVV.

This clonotype was seen more than once but under ten times. The CDR3 bases are TGCAGCGTTGTCAGCACAACTAATGAAAAACTGTTTTTT. Its translation: CSVVSTTNEKLFF. The chain recombines TRBV29-1 with TRBJ1-4, with D uncertain. This CDR3 contains 13 residues. V dropped 4 bases and J dropped 0 bases, with 6 bases sitting between them. Germline V gene data show CDR1 as SQVTM and CDR2 as ANQGSEA.

V gene TRBV6-1 combines with J gene TRBJ1-6; D may be TRBD1 (6 bases). V was pared by 3 bases and J by 5 bases, with 8 bases between. Germline values: CDR1 MNHNS, CDR2 SASEGT. The CDR3 is made up of 14 amino acids. The CDR3 nucleotides are TGTGCCAGCAGTGACAGGGGAAATAATTCACCCCTCCACTTT. Residues: CASSDRGNNSPLHF.

This clonotype has ten or more counts. The chain couples TRBV28 to TRBJ2-1; 11 bases are shared with TRBD2. CDR1 is MDHEN and CDR2 is SYDVKM in the germline V gene. This CDR3 spans 17 amino acids. V shed 5 bases and J 5 bases; nucleotides not matched to a gene: 11. The CDR3 sequence: CASSTPLLAGANNEQFF. The CDR3 region has the DNA TGTGCCAGCAGTACCCCATTACTAGCGGGGGCGAACAATGAGCAGTTCTTC. The whole variable domain, filled in from reference TRBV28 and TRBJ2-1, reads DVKVTQSSRYLVKRTGEKVFLECVQDMDHENMFWYRQDPGLGLRLIYFSYDVKMKEKGDIPEGYSVSREKKERFSLILESASTNQTSMYLCASSTPLLAGANNEQFFGPGTRLTVL.

A few counts support this clonotype. V gene TRBV3-1 combines with J gene TRBJ1-2; D is unresolved. CDR3 length equals 13 residues. V was trimmed by 4 bases and J by 6 bases, leaving 12 bases between them. Germline CDR1 and CDR2: LGHDT and YNNKEL (reference sequence). The CDR3 loop reads CASSPGLGDGYTF. The CDR3 coding sequence is TGTGCCAGCAGCCCCGGGCTCGGGGATGGCTACACCTTC.

This chain connects TRBV20-1 to TRBJ2-7, with D tentatively TRBD2 (5 bases). Germline CDR1 reads DFQATT; CDR2 reads SNEGSKA (reference sequence). The CDR3 loop spans 14 amino acids. V lost 6 bases and J 6 bases, leaving 21 bases between the germline ends. The DNA of the CDR3 is TGCAGTGCCCGGAGGACCCTGAGGGCCCTCGAGCAGTACTTC. Its protein is CSARRTLRALEQYF.

The chain employs TRBV6-1 and TRBJ1-1; D possibly corresponds to TRBD1 (5 bases). V lost 5 bases and J 1 base, leaving 8 bases between the germline ends. Germline CDR1 reads MNHNS; CDR2 reads SASEGT. There are 13 residues in the CDR3. CDR3 loop: CASSITGNTEAFF. The CDR3 DNA is TGTGCCAGCAGTATTACAGGGAACACTGAAGCTTTCTTT.

Concerning this clonotype: It may be a read error: a sequence one base away is much more abundant. The chain joins TRBV28 to TRBJ1-1; D gene unclear. The CDR3 extends over 15 amino acids. The V and J ends lost 7 bases and 0 bases respectively, with 15 bases between them. Germline values: CDR1 MDHEN, CDR2 SYDVKM. In nucleotides, the CDR3 is TGTGCCAGCACTTATTCGTACATCATGAACACTGAAGCTTTCTTT. This encodes CASTYSYIMNTEAFF.

This clonotype was picked up one time. Since no conserved phenylalanine or tryptophan closes the CDR3, a read error is the likely cause. The chain links TRBV2 to TRBJ2-5; no firm D call. CDR3 length equals 12 residues. Trimming removed 6 bases from V and 0 bases from J, with 5 bases in between. Per the germline V gene, CDR1 is SNHLY and CDR2 is FYNNEI. The CDR3 loop is CASRAYQETQYS. The CDR3 DNA sequence: TGTGCCAGCAGGGCTTACCAAGAGACCCAGTACTCC.

Only a few counts were recorded for this clonotype. The chain couples TRBV14 to TRBJ1-6; 10 positions agree with TRBD1. Germline CDR1 and CDR2: SGHDN and FVKESK. V lost 3 bases, J lost 3 bases, and 2 bases stayed unmatched. The CDR3 totals 16 residues. CDR3 amino acids: CASSQTGGIYNSPLHF. DNA of the CDR3: TGTGCCAGCAGCCAGACAGGGGGCATCTATAATTCACCCCTCCACTTT.

This chain uses TRBV7-9 with TRBJ2-5; the match to TRBD2 covers 8 bases. V gave up 3 bases and J gave up 2 bases; unmatched junction bases: 8. This CDR3 has 16 amino acids. Germline CDR1 SEHNR, CDR2 FQNEAQ (reference sequence). This chain's CDR3 is CASSLLGAGDQETQYF. CDR3 bases: TGTGCCAGCAGCTTGTTAGGAGCGGGAGATCAAGAGACCCAGTACTTC.

The genes are TRBV14 and TRBJ2-1, with no clear D. The ends were cut back, 0 bases at V and 4 bases at J, with 1 base in the middle. The CDR3 runs 12 residues. Germline CDR1 and CDR2: SGHDN and FVKESK. The CDR3: CASSQEYNEQFF. The DNA for the CDR3 is TGTGCCAGCAGCCAAGAGTACAATGAGCAGTTCTTC.

The chain recombines TRBV7-9 with TRBJ2-4; the D is unclear. The CDR3 runs to 15 residues. Germline assignment: CDR1 SEHNR and CDR2 FQNEAQ (reference sequence). The V end was cut by 1 base, the J end by 6 bases, with 13 bases between. The CDR3 nucleotides are TGTGCCAGCAGCTTAGATTTCCCGGGTCGAAACATTCAGTACTTC. This sequence encodes CASSLDFPGRNIQYF.

This clonotype occurred many times. V and J are TRBV11-2 and TRBJ1-1; a weak D match, TRBD1 (6 bases). V lost 3 bases, J lost 3 bases, and 17 bases lay in between. CDR3 size: 16 residues. Germline V gene sequence: CDR1 SGHAT, CDR2 FQNNGV. CDR3 loop: CASSLTRRQADTEAFF. In DNA, the CDR3 is TGTGCCAGCAGCTTGACCCGCAGACAGGCGGACACTGAAGCTTTCTTT.

This clonotype was observed at least ten times. The V and J genes are TRBV18 and TRBJ1-2; D call uncertain. Germline V gives CDR1 KGHSH, CDR2 LQKENI. This CDR3 has 14 amino acids. The V end lost 2 bases, the J end lost 5 bases, and 12 bases lay between the germline ends. CDR3 loop: CASSPDTPRYGYTF. The CDR3 DNA sequence: TGTGCCAGCTCACCAGACACCCCAAGATATGGCTACACCTTC.